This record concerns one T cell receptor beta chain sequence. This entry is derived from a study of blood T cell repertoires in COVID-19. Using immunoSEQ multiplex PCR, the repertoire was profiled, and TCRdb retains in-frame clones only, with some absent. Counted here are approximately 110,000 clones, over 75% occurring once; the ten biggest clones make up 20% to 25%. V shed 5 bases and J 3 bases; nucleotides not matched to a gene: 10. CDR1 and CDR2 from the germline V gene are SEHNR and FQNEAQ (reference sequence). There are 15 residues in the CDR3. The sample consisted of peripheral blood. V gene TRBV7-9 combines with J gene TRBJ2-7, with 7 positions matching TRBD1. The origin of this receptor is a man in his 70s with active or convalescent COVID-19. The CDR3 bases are TGTGCCAGCAGCCCCGACAGGGCCCCCCACTACGAGCAGTACTTC. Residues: CASSPDRAPHYEQYF.